Below are 19 T cell receptor beta chains sequenced from a single sample in a study of blood T cell repertoires in COVID-19. The method was immunoSEQ multiplex PCR; TCRdb's version includes in-frame clones alone and lacks a portion of them. The data show about 170,000 clones, about 85% seen once. Sequencing used peripheral blood. The receptors come from a man aged 60 to 75 who had recovered from COVID-19.

The DNA of the CDR3 is TGTGCCAGCAGCTTCGACAGGACTAATGAAAAACTGTTTTTT. Its translation: CASSFDRTNEKLFF. The chain recombines TRBV7-2 with TRBJ1-4, with D perhaps matching TRBD1 (6 bases). CDR1 is SGHTA, CDR2 FQGNSA, per germline. The CDR3 runs to 14 residues. The ends were cut back, 3 bases at V and 2 bases at J, with 7 bases in the middle.

This chain joins TRBV11-3 and TRBJ2-1; 7 bases line up with TRBD1. The CDR3 consists of 16 residues. With V trimmed by 4 bases and J by 0 bases, 6 bases remained unmatched. Germline-derived CDR1 and CDR2 are SGHNT and YENEEA. The CDR3 here is CASSSAQGRSYNEQFF. As DNA, the CDR3 is TGTGCCAGCAGCTCCGCACAGGGGCGCTCCTACAATGAGCAGTTCTTC.

The chain uses TRBV28 and TRBJ1-4; D remains ambiguous. Germline CDR1 MDHEN, CDR2 SYDVKM. Trimming stripped 5 bases from V and 10 bases from J, with 8 bases between. CDR3 length: 11 amino acids. Written as DNA, the CDR3 is TGTGCCAGCAGTGGCCCTGGAAAACTGTTTTTT. Translated, it gives CASSGPGKLFF.

The V gene is TRBV2, the J gene TRBJ2-5, with D possibly being TRBD1 (5 bases). Trimming pared 6 bases from V and 4 bases from J, leaving 15 bases between. The CDR3 runs 14 residues. Germline values: CDR1 SNHLY, CDR2 FYNNEI. The CDR3 region is CASSQLSGAETQYF. The CDR3 DNA sequence: TGTGCCAGCAGCCAATTGAGTGGGGCAGAGACCCAGTACTTC.

The chain's CDR3 is CASSTNRGHHEQYF. The CDR3 DNA follows: TGTGCCAGCAGCACGAACAGGGGGCACCACGAGCAGTACTTC. V and J are TRBV6-2 or TRBV6-3 and TRBJ2-7; TRBD1 matches 9 bases. CDR3 size: 14 residues. CDR1 and CDR2 (germline): MNHEY, SVGEGT. V lost 6 bases and J lost 5; bases outside the gene matches: 8.

This clone showed up just once. The chain uses TRBV2 and TRBJ1-5; D is perhaps TRBD1 (6 bases). CDR3 size: 14 residues. Germline CDR1 SNHLY, CDR2 FYNNEI. Between the trimmed V and J ends, which lost 6 bases and 7 bases, there was a span of 16 bases. The CDR3 DNA reads TGTGCCAGCAGCCTCGCGGGGGCCGGACAGCCCCAGCATTTT. This gives the protein CASSLAGAGQPQHF.

This chain joins TRBV11-2 and TRBJ2-1; 8 nucleotides align to TRBD2. The CDR3 has 13 amino acids. The germline V gene encodes CDR1 SGHAT and CDR2 FQNNGV. Germline trimming cut 8 bases from V and 7 bases from J; bases unmatched to any gene: 7. The CDR3 here is CASVGGARNEQFF. Here the CDR3 DNA reads TGTGCCAGCGTCGGGGGGGCCCGTAATGAGCAGTTCTTC.

The chain employs TRBV27 and TRBJ1-1; TRBD1 agrees at 7 bases. V was clipped by 1 base and J by 1 base; unmatched bases: 3. The CDR3 runs to 15 residues. Germline CDR1 MNHEY, CDR2 SMNVEV (reference sequence). In DNA form, the CDR3 reads TGTGCCAGCAGTTTATTTACAGGGGCGAACACTGAAGCTTTCTTT. Its protein is CASSLFTGANTEAFF.

In this sample, this clone turned up a few times. The chain combines TRBV6-5 with TRBJ1-5, with 9 positions matching TRBD1. Unmatched junction bases numbered 5, after V lost 4 bases and J lost 4 bases. Germline V gives CDR1 MNHEY, CDR2 SVGAGI. This CDR3 spans 15 amino acids. The chain's CDR3 is CASSSGTGSNQPQHF. CDR3 bases: TGTGCCAGCAGTTCCGGGACAGGGTCGAATCAGCCCCAGCATTTT.

This chain links TRBV6-2 or TRBV6-3 with TRBJ2-1; 9 bases match TRBD1. The CDR3 covers 14 residues. The V gene's germline CDR1 is MNHEY and CDR2 SVGEGT. Germline trimming cut 5 bases from V and 8 bases from J; bases unmatched to any gene: 7. This chain's CDR3 is CASSPGTGMDEQFF. CDR3 bases: TGTGCCAGCAGTCCCGGGACAGGGATGGATGAGCAGTTCTTC.

The rearrangement uses TRBV3-1 (or the pseudogene TRBV3-2) and TRBJ2-7; 7 bases are a match to TRBD1. Germline V lookup: CDR1 LGHDT, CDR2 YNNKEL (reference sequence). V was pared by 0 bases and J by 7 bases, with 15 bases of the junction left unmatched. The CDR3 consists of 17 residues. The CDR3 reads CASSQDRAGTEYGEQYF. The CDR3 DNA reads as TGTGCCAGCAGCCAAGATAGGGCAGGGACAGAGTACGGGGAGCAGTACTTC.

The V and J genes are TRBV4-2 and TRBJ1-1, with 10 bases matching TRBD1. From germline, CDR1 is LGHNA and CDR2 YNFKEQ. This CDR3 comprises 16 residues. After removal of 3 bases from V and 1 base from J, the junction contained 5 bases not matched to a gene. CDR3 loop: CASSHGTGEPNTEAFF. Here the CDR3 DNA reads TGTGCCAGCAGCCACGGGACAGGGGAACCGAACACTGAAGCTTTCTTT.

The gene calls are TRBV7-3 and TRBJ1-1; D might be TRBD1 (5 bases). The V and J ends lost 4 bases and 2 bases respectively, with 8 bases between them. CDR3 length equals 13 residues. Looked up from germline, CDR1 is SGHTA and CDR2 is FQGTGA. The CDR3 region has the DNA TGTGCCAGCAGCTCCGGGACTAACACTGAAGCTTTCTTT. As protein: CASSSGTNTEAFF.

The chain joins TRBV10-3 to TRBJ2-6, with D tentatively TRBD1 (6 bases). V shed 0 bases and J shed 0 bases, with 6 bases lying between them. CDR3 size: 16 residues. Per the germline V gene, CDR1 is ENHRY and CDR2 is SYGVKD. CDR3: CAISESRGSGANVLTF. The DNA for the CDR3 is TGTGCCATCAGTGAGTCCAGGGGCTCTGGGGCCAACGTCCTGACTTTC.

The rearrangement joins TRBV3-1 (or the pseudogene TRBV3-2) to TRBJ1-3, with D maybe TRBD1 (5 bases). The V end lost 3 bases, the J end lost 1 base, and 13 bases lay between the germline ends. The CDR3 sequence is 16 residues long. CDR1 and CDR2 (germline): LGHDT, YNNKEL (reference sequence). The CDR3 DNA reads as TGTGCCAGCAGCCACTCGGGGGACTATTCTGGAAACACCATATATTTT. Amino acid sequence: CASSHSGDYSGNTIYF.

This sequence joins TRBV4-2 and TRBJ1-1, with D perhaps TRBD1 (5 bases). This CDR3 is 15 amino acids long. Trimming left V 4 bases short and J 4 bases short, with 16 bases between. CDR1 is LGHNA and CDR2 is YNFKEQ in the germline V gene. Here the CDR3 DNA reads TGTGCCAGCAGCCCCATGAAGGGGAGGAGCACTGAAGCTTTCTTT. It yields the protein CASSPMKGRSTEAFF.

The chain uses TRBV19 and TRBJ1-1; no definite D call. V was clipped by 3 bases and J by 2 bases, with 16 bases between them. Germline assignment: CDR1 LNHDA and CDR2 SQIVND (reference sequence). The CDR3 is 16 amino acids. The CDR3, as DNA: TGTGCCAGTAGTATCCCGGAGGTGGTCGGCAACACTGAAGCTTTCTTT. The encoded protein is CASSIPEVVGNTEAFF. The entire variable domain, with the rest obtained from reference TRBV19 and TRBJ1-1, is as follows: DGGITQSPKYLFRKEGQNVTLSCEQNLNHDAMYWYRQDPGQGLRLIYYSQIVNDFQKGDIAEGYSVSREKKESFPLTVTSAQKNPTAFYLCASSIPEVVGNTEAFFGQGTRLTVV.

In this sample, this clone turned up once. The chain has TRBV11-3 and TRBJ2-3, with 10 bases that match TRBD2. V shed 4 bases and J 3 bases; nucleotides not matched to a gene: 4. This CDR3 spans 15 amino acids. CDR1 is SGHNT and CDR2 is YENEEA in the germline V gene. The DNA for the CDR3 is TGTGCCAGCAGCTCAGGACTAGCGGAGACAGATACGCAGTATTTT. Protein product: CASSSGLAETDTQYF. The full variable domain, rest sourced from reference TRBV11-3 and TRBJ2-3, is EAGVVQSPRYKIIEKKQPVAFWCNPISGHNTLYWYLQNLGQGPELLIRYENEEAVDDSQLPKDRFSAERLKGVDSTLKIQPAELGDSAVYLCASSSGLAETDTQYFGPGTRLTVL.

The J gene is TRBJ2-7, the V gene TRBV7-9; 9 bases line up with TRBD1. The germline gives CDR1 SEHNR, CDR2 FQNEAQ (reference sequence). Trimming removed 5 bases from V and 0 bases from J; junction bases left unmatched: 5. This CDR3 region has 15 residues. The CDR3 is CASSARDRVSYEQYF. The CDR3 nucleotides read TGTGCCAGCAGCGCCCGGGACAGGGTCTCCTACGAGCAGTACTTC.